The clone carrying this TCR beta chain has only a few counts. The data derive from a study of blood T cell repertoires in COVID-19. At the level of the study: Whether acute or convalescent, the COVID-19 samples came from the United States, Italy and Spain. Sources were T cells, B-cell-depleted T cells, or PBMCs; the material itself was cDNA or gDNA.

V was trimmed by 2 bases and J by 3 bases, leaving 8 bases between them. The length of the CDR3 is 13 residues. Germline V gene sequence: CDR1 SGHNT, CDR2 YYREEE (reference sequence). Original data processing: Reference gene primer amplification yielded estimated nucleated cell counts. Sequencing used immunoSEQ multiplex PCR; TCRdb keeps in-frame clones, though not all of them. The DNA gave D and trimming, while V, J and clone size come from that table. The sample carries roughly 180,000 clones, 84% recorded once. Sequencing input: peripheral blood. The clonotype was recovered from a man aged 35 to 55 who had recovered from COVID-19. This chain uses TRBV5-4 with TRBJ1-2, with D possibly matching TRBD1 (5 bases). The CDR3 region is CASSLPGDYGYTF. As DNA, the CDR3 is TGTGCCAGCAGCTTACCGGGGGACTATGGCTACACCTTC.